This TCR beta chain derives from a study of cytomegalovirus exposure and HLA in healthy donors listed by TCRdb under 2017. With regard to the full study: An earlier analysis of 587 of the donors reported about 300 Gb of sequence data and roughly 120 million unique TCR beta sequences obtained from 180 million or so T cells. An early release covering about 600 HLA-typed donors comprised roughly 300 gigabases of sequencing data and 85 million or so unique TCR sequences. Of the roughly 400 genotyped donors, 65% to 90% fell in the genetic ancestry cluster associated with self-reported Caucasian donors. The study aimed to test whether cataloging public T cell receptors could reveal signatures of past pathogen exposure. The study profiled the T cell repertoires of about 720 subjects by immunosequencing and related them to cytomegalovirus serostatus. A separate validation cohort of about 110 different subjects was used in addition to the 666-subject first cohort. To predict cytomegalovirus infection status, the study brought together high-throughput TCR immunosequencing, statistical association of individual TCRs with disease status, and machine learning. A later analysis re-examined previously published TCR beta repertoires from more than 550 donors and added high-resolution HLA genotyping to investigate patterns of TCR occurrence. Rather than using new phenotypic data, the later analysis identified candidate immune exposures from TCR beta sequences and from how often those sequences occurred across donors. In an earlier analysis of 587 of the donors, high-throughput TCR beta sequencing was used to judge whether each TCR beta V gene segment behaved as functional or pseudogenic. Donor age, sex, ethnicity and CMV serostatus were compiled together with the repertoire data. A later genetic analysis used genome-wide SNP genotypes for about 55% of the 666 donors, treating that subset as a discovery cohort. All discovery cohort repertoires had been generated using a single sequencing platform. HLA typing included class I and class II loci at four-digit resolution. Typing coverage differed by locus: A, B, C, DRB1 and DQB1 were typed in roughly 620-630 donors, DQA1 in about 500, DPA1 in 600 to 610, and DPB1 in about 450. About 5 DR-DQ haplotypes were handled as single units for association and clustering, since linkage in the cohort was strong. Among about 410 genotyped donors of the cohort, an average of around 220,000 unique TCR beta nucleotide sequences was sequenced per donor, of which approximately 18% were non-productive.

In total, approximately 690 healthy bone marrow donors made up the cohort. At the time of sampling, every cohort member was nominally healthy, though immune exposures that went unrecorded were likely present. The donor tested CMV seropositive and was one of the 289 seropositive cohort members. Each donor provided a peripheral blood sample, and peripheral blood mononuclear cells were used for TCR beta sequencing. Genomic DNA extraction from the blood cell samples was performed with the Qiagen DNeasy Blood Extraction Kit. On this clone itself: Which antigen it targets is not known. No quality values exist for individual bases; no much larger clone is one base distant.

What the research found in general, with its limitations: Most TCR sequences were observed very rarely across donors, whereas some public TCRs were present in many individuals. A further reported finding was that TCR beta sequences accurately predicted the HLA-A and HLA-B alleles for most subjects in the first cohort. Presence/absence analyses assumed roughly uniform sequencing depth across donors, an assumption that may not hold. Broadly in line with IMGT annotations, most TCR beta V segments showed up in productive rearrangements about 87% or about 30% of the time in an earlier analysis of approximately 640 of the donors. HLA typing was unavailable for some donors at each locus, so association tests used only the typed subset. For the cohort, immune exposure information was limited to CMV serostatus. The cohort was sequenced for TCR beta chains only, and without alpha or paired-chain data the features that could be detected were limited. Several of the top co-occurrence clusters appeared to be linked to parvovirus B19, influenza, CMV and Epstein-Barr virus, according to a later analysis. A later analysis associated 15,000 to 20,000 TCR beta sequences with specific HLA alleles at a false discovery rate of 0.05. Assigning TCR associations to individual alleles was difficult when HLA alleles, especially DR and DQ, strongly co-occurred. In a later analysis, TCR association rates were found to vary across HLA loci, with the most associated TCRs seen for DRB1 alleles and the fewest for HLA-C alleles. In a later genetic analysis, fewer N-insertions in productive TCRs were reported among donors in an Asian-associated ancestry cluster than the roughly 640-donor mean. The study gave a list of about 170 TCR beta chains associated with cytomegalovirus. Three of the identified cytomegalovirus-associated TCR beta chains were confirmed in vitro to be specific for cytomegalovirus antigens. The sequencing pipeline was judged likely to have produced a cluster of highly shared sequence variants as a technical artifact. Linkage disequilibrium might explain the correlated functional status among segregating V segments, but an unknown experimental factor could not be excluded. The classifier was reported to diagnose cytomegalovirus status with high specificity and sensitivity in both the original cohort and the validation cohort. A later analysis found that HLA-associated TCR beta chains were more clonally expanded and had lower generation probabilities than equally common non-associated chains. An association between a missense DCLRE1C variant and V-gene and J-gene trimming of TCR beta chains was found in a later genetic analysis and replicated in an independent cohort. Because counts were too low, about 18 rarely observed V segments, including chromosome 9 orphons, were excluded from the earlier analysis of several hundred of the donors. It was suggested by the authors that the approach could potentially be generalized to other disease states and immunological phenotypes. A later analysis found that most CMV-associated TCR beta chains appeared HLA-restricted, with HLA associations seemingly driven largely by CMV exposure.

The library was prepared using the immunoSEQ multiplex PCR assay. For the multiplex PCR, a mixture combining 60 forward primers for TCR Vbeta segments and 13 reverse primers for TCR Jbeta segments was used. A multiplex PCR assay on genomic DNA amplified the CDR3 region of rearranged TCR beta genes. Amplified TCR beta libraries were sequenced as 87-base-pair reads on the Illumina HiSeq System. On the authors' methods: A later analysis tallied approximately 87 million unique TCR beta chains across the 610 or so repertoires, and about 12 million of those chains were shared by two or more donors. To remove PCR and sequencing errors, raw reads were error-corrected and collapsed into unique sequences using a nearest-neighbor algorithm that merged closely related sequences. V, D and J gene segments were assigned by aligning CDR3 sequences to IMGT reference sequences. For a sequence to be retained, a match of at least six nucleotides to both a V gene segment and a J gene segment was required. Rearrangements were classified as productive when the CDR3 lacked stop codons and remained in frame with V and J, and all other rearrangements were classified as non-productive. CDR3 was defined by IMGT convention, running from the second conserved V-encoded cysteine to the conserved J-encoded phenylalanine. In an earlier analysis of more than 550 of the donors, sequences lacking an unambiguous match to a single V gene segment were excluded. An earlier analysis of 500 to 600 of the donors classified V segments as functional when productive rearrangements were above 56.7% and as segregating when the standard deviation between donors was above 5%. A statistical classification framework was developed to diagnose cytomegalovirus status using the catalog of TCR beta chain sequences. In a later analysis, V and J genes were assigned by comparing TCR nucleotide sequences against IMGT/GENE-DB human TR gene sequences. In a later analysis, CDR3 sequences and most-parsimonious VDJ recombination scenarios were assigned using the TCRdist pipeline. In a later analysis, each TCR beta chain was defined by its CDR3 amino acid sequence together with its V-gene family, and reads lacking a unique V-gene family were excluded. In a later analysis, approximately 640 highly shared, low-generation-probability nucleotide sequences were removed to address suspected cross-contamination and a sequencing artifact. For each public chain, a later analysis derived a clonal expansion index from normalized ranks of inferred template counts within each repertoire. A later analysis computed generation probabilities with a VDJ recombination model fitted to out-of-frame rearrangements, and checked the results against IGoR. In a later analysis, TCR-TCR, TCR-HLA and TCR-CMV co-occurrence was scored with hypergeometric tests, and a repertoire-size bias correction was applied to TCR pairs. To estimate false discovery rates, a later analysis permuted the HLA or CMV assignments 20 times. In a later analysis, co-occurring TCRs were grouped using DBSCAN, with TCRdist sequence similarity added in when clustering inside HLA-allele-positive subsets. For co-occurrence clustering, repertoires with fewer than 30,000 or more than 120,000 public chains were excluded, along with 5 or 6 repertoires with anomalous nucleotide sharing. TCRdb obtained this table from immuneACCESS and retained in-frame rearrangements with V and J assigned. These tables miss some clones; where compared with another copy, unresolved V genes account for less than half of the shortfall, and the remainder is unexplained. That table furnishes V, J and clone size, whereas the DNA furnished D and trimming. The sample profile shows approximately 140,000 clones; around three quarters of them were found once. Approximately 7% of the sample goes to the ten largest clones.

This sequence originates from a man aged 35-49 years in good health and CMV-seropositive. Sequenced sample: PBMCs.

The CDR3 is CASSIVPVREQNTEAFF. At the DNA level, the sequence is TGTGCCAGTAGTATAGTGCCTGTTCGAGAGCAGAACACTGAAGCTTTCTTT. The rearranged segments are TRBV19 and TRBJ1-1, with no D gene named confidently. Spanning cysteine to phenylalanine, the CDR3 consists of 17 amino acids. The retained sequence is limited to the CDR3, 51 bases, with the frame set at the first base. V is clipped by 1 base and J by 1 base, and the sequence between their germline boundaries is 16 bases long. Reading the germline V gene (reference sequence) gives CDR1 LNHDA and CDR2 SQIVND. Extended through the reference TRBV19 and TRBJ1-1 proteins, this CDR3 yields the full variable domain: DGGITQSPKYLFRKEGQNVTLSCEQNLNHDAMYWYRQDPGQGLRLIYYSQIVNDFQKGDIAEGYSVSREKKESFPLTVTSAQKNPTAFYLCASSIVPVREQNTEAFFGQGTRLTVV.